Here is one TCR beta chain with its context. These data come from a study of blood T cell repertoires in COVID-19. Background on the study: Italy, Spain and the United States were the sources of the convalescent and acute COVID-19 samples. Nucleic acid was either cDNA or gDNA, and it came from T cells, B-cell-depleted T cells, or PBMCs.

Study processing details: From reference gene primer amplification, estimates of nucleated cell counts were derived. Profiling relied on immunoSEQ multiplex PCR, and the TCRdb table lists in-frame clones only, not all of them. V and J calls and clone size follow that table, whereas D and trimming were derived from the DNA. The table shows a few hundred thousand clones, with about 85% occurring only once. The CDR3 contains 14 residues. Germline assignment: CDR1 LNHDA and CDR2 SQIVND (reference sequence). Unmatched junction bases numbered 4, after V lost 5 bases and J lost 4 bases. The receptor's source is a woman between 18 and 29 years old with acute or convalescent COVID-19. V gene TRBV19 combines with J gene TRBJ2-2; TRBD1 matches 7 bases. Sequencing was carried out using peripheral blood. CDR3 nucleotide sequence: TGTGCCAGTAGTTTAACAGGGGCCACCGGGGAGCTGTTTTTT. Protein sequence: CASSLTGATGELFF.